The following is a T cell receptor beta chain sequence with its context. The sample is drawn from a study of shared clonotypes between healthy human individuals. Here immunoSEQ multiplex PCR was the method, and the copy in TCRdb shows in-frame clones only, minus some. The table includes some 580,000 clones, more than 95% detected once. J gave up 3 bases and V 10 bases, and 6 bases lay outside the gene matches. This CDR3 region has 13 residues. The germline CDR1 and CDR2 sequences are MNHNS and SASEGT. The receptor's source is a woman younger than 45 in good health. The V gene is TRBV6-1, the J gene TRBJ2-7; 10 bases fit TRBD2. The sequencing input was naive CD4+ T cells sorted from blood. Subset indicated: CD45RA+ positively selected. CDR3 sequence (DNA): TGTGCCATCCTAGCGGGAGTAAGCTACGAGCAGTACTTC. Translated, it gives CAILAGVSYEQYF.